A selection of T cell receptor beta chains follows, all from one sample in a study of shared clonotypes between healthy human individuals. Libraries were prepared by immunoSEQ multiplex PCR; TCRdb keeps only in-frame clonotypes and omits some of them. This table has about 2.1 million clones, 93% appearing once. Sample: naive CD8+ T cells from PBMCs. These TCRs come from a man aged 18 to 29 in good health. Some clones in this sample may be carry-over from other donors' samples. Each CDR3 is given with its conserved first and last residue. The D gene is left open where the match is weak. Only part of the rows carry a size: once, few, many, or a class if the clone is expanded.

v_call: TRBV7-9
clone_size: -
d_call: -
j_call: TRBJ2-1
cdr3_aa: CASSYPPSGGTYNEQFF
cdr3_nt: TGTGCCAGCAGCTACCCGCCCAGCGGAGGAACCTACAATGAGCAGTTCTTC

v_call: TRBV7-9
clone_size: -
d_call: TRBD1
j_call: TRBJ2-7
cdr3_aa: CASSPWGTGDYEQYF
cdr3_nt: TGTGCCAGCAGCCCCTGGGGGACAGGGGACTACGAGCAGTACTTC

v_call: TRBV19
clone_size: once
d_call: -
j_call: TRBJ2-1
cdr3_aa: CASTGTYNEQFF
cdr3_nt: TGTGCCAGTACGGGGACCTACAATGAGCAGTTCTTC

v_call: TRBV28
clone_size: -
d_call: -
j_call: TRBJ1-2
cdr3_aa: CASSEPGRDRYGYTF
cdr3_nt: TGTGCCAGCAGCGAACCCGGACGGGACCGATATGGCTACACCTTC

v_call: TRBV10-3
clone_size: once
d_call: -
j_call: TRBJ2-2
cdr3_aa: CAISADTNTGELFF
cdr3_nt: TGTGCCATCAGTGCGGACACTAACACCGGGGAGCTGTTTTTT

v_call: TRBV28
clone_size: -
d_call: -
j_call: TRBJ2-1
cdr3_aa: CASSFSAEQFF
cdr3_nt: TGTGCCAGCAGTTTTTCAGCCGAGCAGTTCTTC

v_call: TRBV11-3
clone_size: -
d_call: -
j_call: TRBJ2-1
cdr3_aa: CASSVSQSNEQFF
cdr3_nt: TGTGCCAGCAGCGTTAGCCAGTCCAATGAGCAGTTCTTC

v_call: TRBV27
clone_size: -
d_call: -
j_call: TRBJ1-5
cdr3_aa: CASSLLGPENNQPQHF
cdr3_nt: TGTGCCAGCAGTCTCCTCGGCCCTGAGAACAATCAGCCCCAGCATTTT

v_call: TRBV27
clone_size: -
d_call: -
j_call: TRBJ2-1
cdr3_aa: CASSDTGLNSYNEQFF
cdr3_nt: TGTGCCAGCAGTGATACCGGACTCAACTCCTACAATGAGCAGTTCTTC

v_call: TRBV28
clone_size: -
d_call: TRBD1
j_call: TRBJ2-7
cdr3_aa: CASSPGQGPYEQYF
cdr3_nt: TGTGCCAGCAGCCCCGGACAGGGCCCCTACGAGCAGTACTTC

v_call: TRBV27
clone_size: once
d_call: -
j_call: TRBJ2-7
cdr3_aa: CASSLGGTPSSYEQYF
cdr3_nt: TGTGCCAGCAGTTTAGGTGGGACACCGAGCTCCTACGAGCAGTACTTC

v_call: TRBV21-1
clone_size: -
d_call: -
j_call: TRBJ1-1
cdr3_aa: CASSKARKGGFF
cdr3_nt: TGTGCCAGCAGCAAAGCGCGCAAAGGGGGTTTCTTT

v_call: TRBV5-6
clone_size: -
d_call: -
j_call: TRBJ2-7
cdr3_aa: CASSLRRQSYEQYF
cdr3_nt: TGTGCCAGCAGCTTGCGGAGACAGTCGTACGAGCAGTACTTC

v_call: TRBV7-9
clone_size: -
d_call: -
j_call: TRBJ2-7
cdr3_aa: CASSPGPYLGEQYF
cdr3_nt: TGTGCCAGCAGCCCGGGACCCTACCTGGGGGAGCAGTACTTC

v_call: TRBV19
clone_size: -
d_call: -
j_call: TRBJ2-1
cdr3_aa: CASSMWLATYNEQFF
cdr3_nt: TGTGCCAGTAGTATGTGGCTAGCGACCTACAATGAGCAGTTCTTC

v_call: TRBV7-9
clone_size: -
d_call: -
j_call: TRBJ1-2
cdr3_aa: CASSLVPKDEGYGYTF
cdr3_nt: TGTGCCAGCAGCTTAGTACCCAAGGACGAAGGCTATGGCTACACCTTC

v_call: TRBV4-1
clone_size: -
d_call: TRBD1
j_call: TRBJ1-5
cdr3_aa: CASSQVTGGRQPQHF
cdr3_nt: TGCGCCAGCAGCCAGGTTACAGGGGGCCGGCAGCCCCAGCATTTT

v_call: TRBV28
clone_size: -
d_call: -
j_call: TRBJ1-2
cdr3_aa: CASSFNHRVGTPYGYTF
cdr3_nt: TGTGCCAGCAGTTTTAACCACAGGGTCGGTACCCCCTATGGCTACACCTTC

v_call: TRBV29-1
clone_size: few
d_call: -
j_call: TRBJ1-1
cdr3_aa: CSAVANTEAFF
cdr3_nt: TGCAGCGCTGTCGCGAACACTGAAGCTTTCTTT

v_call: TRBV7-9
clone_size: -
d_call: -
j_call: TRBJ1-1
cdr3_aa: CASSTNRAPNTEAFF
cdr3_nt: TGTGCCAGCAGCACAAACAGGGCACCAAACACTGAAGCTTTCTTT

v_call: TRBV4-2
clone_size: -
d_call: -
j_call: TRBJ1-1
cdr3_aa: CASTGDDTEAFF
cdr3_nt: TGTGCCAGCACGGGGGACGACACTGAAGCTTTCTTT

v_call: TRBV10-3
clone_size: -
d_call: -
j_call: TRBJ2-7
cdr3_aa: CAISETMTFREQYF
cdr3_nt: TGTGCCATCAGTGAGACTATGACTTTTAGGGAGCAGTACTTC

v_call: TRBV13
clone_size: -
d_call: TRBD2
j_call: TRBJ2-4
cdr3_aa: CASSERAGARRENIQYF
cdr3_nt: TGTGCCAGCAGCGAACGAGCGGGGGCCCGACGGGAAAACATTCAGTACTTC

v_call: TRBV5-1
clone_size: -
d_call: -
j_call: TRBJ2-7
cdr3_aa: CASSLGQGTSYEQYF
cdr3_nt: TGCGCCAGCAGCTTGGGTCAGGGAACCTCCTACGAGCAGTACTTC

v_call: TRBV2
clone_size: -
d_call: TRBD2
j_call: TRBJ2-2
cdr3_aa: CASTPGLASRSDTGELFF
cdr3_nt: TGTGCCAGCACCCCGGGACTAGCGTCTAGGTCGGACACCGGGGAGCTGTTTTTT

v_call: TRBV7-9
clone_size: -
d_call: -
j_call: TRBJ2-7
cdr3_aa: CASSLLQGGYEQYF
cdr3_nt: TGTGCCAGCAGCCTCCTGCAGGGGGGCTACGAGCAGTACTTC

v_call: TRBV27
clone_size: -
d_call: TRBD1
j_call: TRBJ2-7
cdr3_aa: CASSLLTPGQGAYEQYF
cdr3_nt: TGTGCCAGCAGTTTGCTCACTCCGGGACAGGGGGCCTACGAGCAGTACTTC

v_call: TRBV15
clone_size: -
d_call: TRBD2
j_call: TRBJ2-1
cdr3_aa: CATIRSGGGDEQFF
cdr3_nt: TGTGCCACCATCAGGAGTGGCGGGGGAGATGAGCAGTTCTTC

v_call: TRBV5-6
clone_size: -
d_call: TRBD1
j_call: TRBJ1-4
cdr3_aa: CASTKHRDRGEKLFF
cdr3_nt: TGTGCCAGCACCAAGCACCGGGACAGAGGAGAAAAACTGTTTTTT